The rows below give T cell receptor beta chains drawn from one sample of a study of shared clonotypes between healthy human individuals. The method was immunoSEQ multiplex PCR; TCRdb's version includes in-frame clones alone and lacks a portion of them. The table records about 460,000 clones, roughly 80% of them present only once. The sequenced material came from PBMCs. Receptors originate from a woman aged 40 to 50 in good health. Some clones in this sample may be carry-over from other donors' samples. The CDR3 runs from the conserved cysteine through the conserved F or W. The D gene is left open where the match is weak. A clone size is listed for some rows: how often the clone was seen (once, few, many), or a class if it is expanded.

TRBV6-5	NA	TRBJ1-5	few	TGTGCCAGCAGACACCAGGGCGATCAGCCCCAGCATTTT	CASRHQGDQPQHF
TRBV25-1	TRBD1	TRBJ2-7	NA	TGTGCCAGCAGTGACCCGGGACAGGGCGCCTACGAGCAGTACTTC	CASSDPGQGAYEQYF
TRBV18	TRBD1	TRBJ2-2	few	TGTGCCAGCTCAACGGGACAGGGAGCGAACACCGGGGAGCTGTTTTTT	CASSTGQGANTGELFF
TRBV9	NA	TRBJ2-3	NA	TGTGCCAGCAGCGTAGGGGACACAGATACGCAGTATTTT	CASSVGDTDTQYF
TRBV2	NA	TRBJ2-1	NA	TGTGCCAGCAGTGAGCAAGAGAGGTATTGGAATGAGCAGTTCTTC	CASSEQERYWNEQFF
TRBV11-3	NA	TRBJ2-7	NA	TGTGCCAGCAGCTTAGGACACACAGGATACGAGCAGTACTTC	CASSLGHTGYEQYF
TRBV28	NA	TRBJ2-3	NA	TGTGCCAGCAGTCTCCCGGCCGATACGCAGTATTTT	CASSLPADTQYF
TRBV7-9	NA	TRBJ2-2	NA	TGTGCCAGCAGCCTAGTTTCCGGGGAGCTGTTTTTT	CASSLVSGELFF
TRBV5-1	TRBD1	TRBJ1-1	NA	TGCGCCAGCAGTCGGGACAGATGGAACACTGAAGCTTTCTTT	CASSRDRWNTEAFF
TRBV4-3	NA	TRBJ1-2	many	TGCGCCAGCAGCCCTTCACTAACCCCCGGGACCGTAAACTATGGCTACACCTTC	CASSPSLTPGTVNYGYTF
TRBV11-2	NA	TRBJ1-2	NA	TGTGCCAGCAGCAGGGACATGGACTATGGCTACACCTTC	CASSRDMDYGYTF
TRBV30	NA	TRBJ2-5	NA	TGTGCCTGGAGTCAGGGAGGAGAGACCCAGTACTTC	CAWSQGGETQYF
TRBV7-2	NA	TRBJ1-1	NA	TGTGCCAGCAGCTACAGGATGAACACTGAAGCTTTCTTT	CASSYRMNTEAFF
TRBV28	NA	TRBJ1-5	NA	TGTGCCAGCAGTTTATTAAGTCTGCCCCAGCATTTT	CASSLLSLPQHF
TRBV28	NA	TRBJ1-4	NA	TGTGCCAGCAGTGCCGCGGGGCAGAATAATGAAAAACTGTTTTTT	CASSAAGQNNEKLFF
TRBV28	TRBD1	TRBJ2-5	once	TGTGCCAGCCGGGACAGGGTGGGAGAGACCCAGTACTTC	CASRDRVGETQYF
TRBV11-3	TRBD2	TRBJ2-1	NA	TGTGCCAGCAGCCCGACTAGCGGGAGTGTGGGTGAGCAGTTCTTC	CASSPTSGSVGEQFF
TRBV7-9	NA	TRBJ2-6	NA	TGTGCCAGCAGCCCACGCCTGCCGTCTGGGGCCAACGTCCTGACTTTC	CASSPRLPSGANVLTF
TRBV25-1	NA	TRBJ1-4	NA	TGTGCCAGCAGTGAATTACCGGGAAAACTGTTTTTT	CASSELPGKLFF
TRBV4-2	TRBD2	TRBJ2-3	NA	TGTGCCAGCAGCCAAACCCCAGGGACTAGCGGGAGAAGCACAGATACGCAGTATTTT	CASSQTPGTSGRSTDTQYF
TRBV2	NA	TRBJ1-5	few	TGTGCCAGCGGTGGGGTTTATAGCAATCAGCCCCAGCATTTT	CASGGVYSNQPQHF
TRBV7-9	TRBD1	TRBJ2-3	NA	TGTGCCAGCAGCATTAGGACAGGGTTTGATACGCAGTATTTT	CASSIRTGFDTQYF
TRBV30	NA	TRBJ2-3	NA	TGTGCCTGGGGCTCGCTAGCGACTAGCACAGATACGCAGTATTTT	CAWGSLATSTDTQYF
TRBV29-1	NA	TRBJ2-7	NA	TGCAGCGTTTCGGGAACGGTCGACGAGCAGTACTTC	CSVSGTVDEQYF